This T cell receptor beta chain was recorded in a study of STAT3 mutations in large granular lymphocyte leukemia. The study, taken as a whole, reports: Every T-cell large granular lymphocyte leukemia patient had at least one immunodominant TCR beta clonotype.

About this clone itself: Its matching antigen is unknown.

Measured with immunoSEQ multiplex PCR; TCRdb has only the in-frame clones, and not every one. The repertoire includes over 9,000 clones, 65% to 90% of them detected once, and less than 90% sits in the top ten. Trimming stripped 8 bases from V and 5 bases from J, with 16 bases between. This CDR3 contains 13 residues. Germline lookup yields CDR1 SEHNR and CDR2 FQNEAQ (reference sequence). The receptor comes from an elderly man with T-cell large granular lymphocyte leukemia. Some clones in this sample may be carry-over from other donors' samples. The J gene is TRBJ2-7, the V gene TRBV7-9, with D possibly matching TRBD2 (5 bases). Material: peripheral blood mononuclear cells. The CDR3 loop reads CASEGSSSNEQYF. The CDR3 region has the DNA TGTGCCAGCGAAGGGTCTAGCTCAAACGAGCAGTACTTC. The full variable domain, its missing parts supplied by reference TRBV7-9 and TRBJ2-7, is DTGVSQNPRHKITKRGQNVTFRCDPISEHNRLYWYRQTLGQGPEFLTYFQNEAQLEKSRLLSDRFSAERPKGSFSTLEIQRTEQGDSAMYLCASEGSSSNEQYFGPGTRLTVT.